Following are 9 T cell receptor beta chains from one sample sequenced in a study of beta chain features in type 1 diabetes. Since all of the isolated RNA was reverse transcribed, expressed TCRB transcripts were what got sequenced. Sequenced by immunoSEQ multiplex PCR; TCRdb stores in-frame clones only, minus some. There are approximately 84,000 clones in the sample; roughly 34% occur only once, and 0.45% lies in the top ten. Sequencing was carried out using stem cell memory CD4+ T cells from blood. Receptors were obtained from a young woman in good health.

In DNA, the CDR3 is TGTGCCAGCAGTTTGGGAAGGAGGGAGACCCAGTACTTC. This gives the protein CASSLGRRETQYF. The chain has TRBV2 and TRBJ2-5; TRBD2 might be the D (5 bases). V lost 5 bases and J 5 bases, leaving 12 bases between the germline ends. Germline V CDR1 and CDR2: SNHLY, FYNNEI. CDR3 length equals 13 residues.

This clone was observed a few times. This chain connects TRBV7-2 to TRBJ2-7; possible D gene TRBD1, 5 bases. Germline V lookup: CDR1 SGHTA, CDR2 FQGNSA. The V end lost 10 bases, the J end lost 2 bases, and 18 bases lay between the germline ends. This CDR3 region has 14 residues. CDR3 protein: CATTLTGSTYEQYF. The CDR3, as DNA: TGTGCCACCACCCTTACAGGATCCACCTACGAGCAGTACTTC.

Only a few counts were recorded for this clone. CDR3 DNA sequence: TGTGCCAGCAGTCCGACAGGCTATGGCTACACCTTC. Amino acid sequence: CASSPTGYGYTF. V and J are TRBV6-5 and TRBJ1-2; weak D call: TRBD1 (6 bases). CDR3 length equals 12 residues. V lost 5 bases and J lost 4, with 8 bases in between. The germline CDR1 and CDR2 sequences are MNHEY and SVGAGI.

The chain carries TRBV11-2 and TRBJ2-1, with 12 bases identical to TRBD2. CDR3 size: 15 residues. Trimming at V came to 5 bases and at J to 9 bases, leaving 8 bases not matched to a gene. In germline, CDR1 is SGHAT, CDR2 FQNNGV. CDR3 sequence: CASSPGTSGPGEQFF. CDR3 nucleotide sequence: TGTGCCAGCAGCCCTGGGACTAGCGGGCCTGGTGAGCAGTTCTTC.

This rearrangement joins TRBV6-1 to TRBJ1-6, with D maybe TRBD1 (6 bases). This CDR3 has 14 amino acids. The ends were cut back, 5 bases at V and 9 bases at J, with 14 bases in the middle. Looked up from germline, CDR1 is MNHNS and CDR2 is SASEGT. The CDR3 nucleotides read TGTGCCAGCAGTCGTACAGGGATCGGTTCACCCCTCCACTTT. Translated, it gives CASSRTGIGSPLHF.

The chain combines TRBV7-2 with TRBJ2-1; possible D gene TRBD1, 6 bases. The germline V and J ends were trimmed by 6 bases and 3 bases, with 9 bases remaining between them. CDR3 size: 13 residues. Germline CDR1 SGHTA, CDR2 FQGNSA. In nucleotides, the CDR3 is TGTGCCAGCAGGAAGGACAGCTACAATGAGCAGTTCTTC. This gives the protein CASRKDSYNEQFF.

The chain carries TRBV6-5 and TRBJ2-5; 7 bases map to TRBD2. V was clipped by 5 bases and J by 4 bases; unmatched bases: 7. The germline CDR1 and CDR2 sequences are MNHEY and SVGAGI. The CDR3 has 14 amino acids. The CDR3 DNA reads as TGTGCCAGCAGTCCTGGGACTATAGGAGAGACCCAGTACTTC. Translating gives CASSPGTIGETQYF.

The CDR3 nucleotides are TGCGCCAGCAGCCGGGGCGGCCAAGCTAACTATGGCTACACCTTC. Its protein is CASSRGGQANYGYTF. The chain links TRBV4-1 to TRBJ1-2; perhaps TRBD1 as D (5 bases). The CDR3 is 15 residues long. V was pared by 4 bases and J by 0 bases, with 12 bases between. Germline-derived CDR1 and CDR2 are MGHRA and YSYEKL.

The V call is TRBV7-2, the J call TRBJ2-7, with D maybe TRBD2 (5 bases). The germline V and J ends were trimmed by 0 bases and 0 bases, with 9 bases remaining between them. The CDR3 is made up of 15 amino acids. Per the germline V gene, CDR1 is SGHTA and CDR2 is FQGNSA. CDR3 nucleotides: TGTGCCAGCAGCTTAGCTCCGGGGAGCTCCTACGAGCAGTACTTC. Protein product: CASSLAPGSSYEQYF.